This TCR beta chain was captured by sequencing in a study of T cells in Graves' hyperthyroidism and ophthalmopathy. Study at large: It was at initial diagnosis, before any treatment, that peripheral blood was collected.

Using RNA transcripts as the source, TCR beta CDR3 regions were amplified. The HTBI primer set drove a first-round RT-PCR of the TCR CDR3. TCRdb reprocessed the multiplex PCR reads via MiXCR and lists one record per CDR3 protein. The sample records 500,000 to 650,000 distinct CDR3 sequences, 15% to 20% being singletons. Trimming left V 6 bases short and J 3 bases short, with 17 bases between. CDR3 length: 15 amino acids. Uncontrolled infection, other autoimmune disease, pregnancy or lactation disqualified patients from enrolment. This receptor was obtained from a man between 40 and 49 years old with Graves' ophthalmopathy. Sequencing was performed on blood. The genes are TRBV12-3 or TRBV12-4 and TRBJ1-2; the D gene is possibly TRBD1 (6 bases). The CDR3 sequence is CASSPRTEAHYGYTF. The DNA of the CDR3 is TGTGCCAGCAGCCCCCGGACAGAAGCGCACTATGGCTACACCTTC.